The sample holds one count of the clone carrying this TCR beta chain. This sample stems from a study of blood T cell repertoires in COVID-19. About the study: T cells, B-cell-depleted T cells, or PBMCs provided the cDNA or gDNA that served as material.

Original methodology: Reference gene primer amplification gave estimated nucleated cell counts. TCRdb keeps only in-frame clones here, not all; method: immunoSEQ multiplex PCR. V and J calls plus clone size are reproduced from that table; the DNA served to infer D and trimming. The sample consists of roughly 90,000 clones, more than 85% of them appearing once. The CDR3 runs to 16 residues. The germline V and J ends were trimmed by 6 bases and 8 bases, with 20 bases remaining between them. The V gene's germline CDR1 is SGHDN and CDR2 FVKESK. The rearrangement uses TRBV14 and TRBJ1-6; D gene uncertain. What was sequenced was peripheral blood. The clonotype originates from a man aged 40-49 years with acute or convalescent COVID-19. For the CDR3, the DNA is TGTGCCAGCAGGGATTCCCTGCTAGGTGTTTATTCACCCCTCCACTTT. As protein: CASRDSLLGVYSPLHF.